A single sample is the source of the 27 T cell receptor beta chains below, sequenced in a study of early T cells in non-severe SARS-CoV-2 infection. TCRdb called the 5' RACE reads again in MiXCR, with one record for every CDR3 protein. The sample yields some 40,000 distinct CDR3 sequences, around 4.5% seen once. Sequencing used whole blood. These receptors all come from an adult who was a healthcare worker with PCR-confirmed SARS-CoV-2 infection or an uninfected control (not recorded which).

This clonotype was observed many times. This chain links TRBV11-2 with TRBJ1-1; TRBD1 matches 7 bases. The V gene's germline CDR1 is SGHAT and CDR2 FQNNGV. The CDR3 totals 16 residues. Trimming removed 5 bases from V and 1 base from J; junction bases left unmatched: 10. In DNA, the CDR3 is TGTGCCAGCAGCCCTCTCTTCGGGACAGCGAACACTGAAGCTTTCTTT. It codes for CASSPLFGTANTEAFF.

This clonotype was recorded at least ten times. V and J are TRBV5-1 and TRBJ2-3; TRBD1 might be the D (5 bases). CDR1 is SGHRS and CDR2 is YFSETQ in the germline V gene. V lost 4 bases and J lost 3, with 15 bases in between. The CDR3 is made up of 15 amino acids. The CDR3 nucleotides are TGCGCCAGCAGCCCTTCCCCTGGACAAACAGATACGCAGTATTTT. Its protein product is CASSPSPGQTDTQYF.

To note about this clonotype: This may be a read error: a much more frequent sequence differs by one nucleotide. The V and J genes are TRBV6-4 and TRBJ2-1, with a possible D match to TRBD1 (6 bases). Trimming pared 3 bases from V and 10 bases from J, leaving 19 bases between. The CDR3 contains 15 residues. Per the germline V gene, CDR1 is MRHNA and CDR2 is SNTAGT. The CDR3, as DNA: TGTGCCAGCAGTGAGGGGAACAGGGAGTTACGCGAGCAGTTCTTC. This gives the protein CASSEGNRELREQFF.

Concerning this clonotype itself: The CDR3 end shows no conserved phenylalanine or tryptophan, and so a read error is likely. The rearrangement joins TRBV29-1 to TRBJ1-4, with unresolved D. Trimming removed 7 bases from V and 7 bases from J, with 16 bases in between. The CDR3 is 13 amino acids. Germline V gene lookup returns CDR1 SQVTM and CDR2 ANQGSEA. The CDR3 DNA sequence: TGCAGCGCACTCCGCGGGCGCGGTGAAAAACTGTTTTAT. Its protein is CSALRGRGEKLFY.

There are many counts of this clonotype. The CDR3 nucleotides are TGTGCCAGCAGTTTCGGGACAGGGATACAGCCCCAGCATTTT. Residues: CASSFGTGIQPQHF. The chain links TRBV12-3 or TRBV12-4 to TRBJ1-5; 9 nucleotides line up with TRBD1. The CDR3 totals 14 residues. Trimming cost V 3 bases and J 7 bases; bases outside gene matches: 4.

The rearrangement links TRBV4-3 to TRBJ1-2; the match to TRBD1 covers 7 bases. Germline V gene lookup returns CDR1 LGHNA and CDR2 YSLEER. The CDR3 extends over 16 amino acids. J gave up 7 bases and V 2 bases, and 13 bases lay outside the gene matches. This chain's CDR3 is CASSQFQTGTLSGYTF. In nucleotides, the CDR3 is TGCGCCAGCAGCCAATTTCAGACAGGGACGCTATCTGGCTACACCTTC.

This clonotype has at least ten counts. The CDR3 coding sequence is TGTGCCAGCAGGCCCACTAGCGGGGGGGCCTACGAGCAGTACTTC. This gives the protein CASRPTSGGAYEQYF. This rearrangement joins TRBV12-3 or TRBV12-4 to TRBJ2-7; 13 nucleotides agree with TRBD2. The CDR3 spans 15 residues. The trim removed 6 bases at V and 2 bases at J, leaving 4 bases unmatched.

This clonotype was seen ten or more times. The junction departs from the called germline gene at one end, perhaps through a read error. This sequence joins TRBV7-7 and TRBJ2-1; 9 nucleotides match TRBD1. From germline, CDR1 is SSHAT and CDR2 FNYEAQ (reference sequence). This CDR3 has 15 residues. CDR3 sequence reads: CASSHGQGPGNEQFF. The CDR3 region has the DNA TGTGCTAGCAGCCACGGACAGGGGCCTGGGAATGAGCAGTTCTTC.

This clonotype showed up many times. The chain employs TRBV5-1 and TRBJ2-1; no clear D. The V gene lost 5 bases and the J gene lost 2 bases, with 14 bases spanning the gap. The CDR3 contains 15 residues. Germline V CDR1 and CDR2: SGHRS, YFSETQ. The CDR3 reads CASRHPRNPYNEQFF. DNA of the CDR3: TGCGCCAGCAGGCATCCCAGGAATCCCTACAATGAGCAGTTCTTC.

This clonotype has at least ten counts. This chain uses TRBV5-1 with TRBJ2-7; 7 nucleotides line up with TRBD1. Unmatched junction bases numbered 7, after V lost 4 bases and J lost 3 bases. The germline gives CDR1 SGHRS, CDR2 YFSETQ. CDR3 length: 14 amino acids. The CDR3 nucleotides read TGCGCCAGCAGCGAGGGGGCCTCAGGCTACGAGCAGTACTTC. Its translation is CASSEGASGYEQYF. Together with reference TRBV5-1 and TRBJ2-7, the CDR3 gives the full variable domain: KAGVTQTPRYLIKTRGQQVTLSCSPISGHRSVSWYQQTPGQGLQFLFEYFSETQRNKGNFPGRFSGRQFSNSRSEMNVSTLELGDSALYLCASSEGASGYEQYFGPGTRLTVT.

This clonotype showed up many times. The chain's CDR3 is CASSGHGANTGELFF. The DNA for the CDR3 is TGTGCCAGCAGTGGTCACGGAGCGAACACCGGGGAGCTGTTTTTT. The chain employs TRBV6-1 and TRBJ2-2, with unresolved D. The germline CDR1 and CDR2 sequences are MNHNS and SASEGT. Trimming removed 4 bases at V and 0 bases at J, with 9 bases between. The CDR3 totals 15 residues.

The V gene is TRBV4-3, the J gene TRBJ2-3; D may be TRBD2 (5 bases). This CDR3 contains 15 residues. Looked up from germline, CDR1 is LGHNA and CDR2 is YSLEER. The ends were cut back, 0 bases at V and 4 bases at J, with 11 bases in the middle. The DNA of the CDR3 is TGCGCCAGCAGCCAAGATCGCAGCGGTCCAGATACGCAGTATTTT. Residues: CASSQDRSGPDTQYF.

This clonotype showed up many times. The J gene is TRBJ2-3, the V gene TRBV7-9; a weak D match, TRBD2 (6 bases). V lost 2 bases and J lost 0, with 12 bases in between. There are 16 residues in the CDR3. Germline loops: CDR1 SEHNR, CDR2 FQNEAQ (reference sequence). The CDR3, as DNA: TGTGCCAGCAGCTTAACCACGGGAGCTAGCACAGATACGCAGTATTTT. It is translated as CASSLTTGASTDTQYF.

In this sample, this clonotype turned up a few times. The chain links TRBV28 to TRBJ1-5; 10 bases map to TRBD1. Germline loops: CDR1 MDHEN, CDR2 SYDVKM. The CDR3 totals 15 residues. Trimming took 8 bases from V and 4 from J; bases not matched to a gene: 8. This CDR3 reads CASGSGTGDNQPQHF. In DNA form, the CDR3 reads TGTGCCAGCGGGTCCGGGACAGGGGATAATCAGCCCCAGCATTTT.

This clonotype was seen a few times. The chain recombines TRBV10-1 with TRBJ2-3; D gene uncertain. The germline V gene has CDR1 WNHNN and CDR2 SYGVQD (reference sequence). V was trimmed by 2 bases and J by 3 bases, leaving 6 bases between them. The CDR3 length is 13 residues. The DNA for the CDR3 is TGCGCCAGCAGTGAGGGCAGAACAGATACGCAGTATTTT. Translating it yields CASSEGRTDTQYF.

This clonotype was detected ten times or more. CDR3 protein: CASSVDVNYGYTF. CDR3 sequence (DNA): TGTGCCAGCAGCGTCGATGTTAACTATGGCTACACCTTC. V and J are TRBV7-2 and TRBJ1-2; D is undetermined. The CDR3 consists of 13 residues. CDR1 is SGHTA, CDR2 FQGNSA, per germline. With 5 bases removed from V and 1 base from J, the gap between germline ends came to 8 bases.

This clonotype appeared a single time. A much more abundant neighbour one base away suggests this may be a read error. The V and J genes are TRBV27 and TRBJ1-6; D may be TRBD1 (6 bases). Germline lookup yields CDR1 MNHEY and CDR2 SMNVEV (reference sequence). V was cut by 10 bases and J by 5 bases, with 15 bases left in between. There are 14 residues in the CDR3. CDR3 sequence: CANRPTGNNSPLHF. The CDR3 region has the DNA TGTGCCAACAGGCCCACAGGGAATAATTCACCCCTCCACTTT.

The chain is built from TRBV10-2 and TRBJ2-5; perhaps TRBD2 as D (6 bases). V was clipped by 0 bases and J by 2 bases, with 10 bases between them. The germline V gene has CDR1 WSHSY and CDR2 SAAADI. CDR3 length: 15 residues. The CDR3 is CASSESGTQQETQYF. As DNA, the CDR3 is TGCGCCAGCAGTGAGTCAGGGACTCAGCAAGAGACCCAGTACTTC.

This clonotype was seen at least ten times. The chain carries TRBV3-1 and TRBJ2-4; 7 bases align to TRBD1. Germline V lookup: CDR1 LGHDT, CDR2 YNNKEL (reference sequence). There are 14 residues in the CDR3. V trimming: 5 bases; J trimming: 9 bases; junction bases outside the gene matches: 10. CDR3 protein: CASSSIIQGFIQYF. In DNA, the CDR3 is TGTGCCAGCAGCAGCATCATACAGGGGTTCATTCAGTACTTC.

This clonotype was seen repeatedly, ten times or more. The chain carries TRBV11-2 and TRBJ2-3; TRBD1 matches at 11 bases. With 3 bases clipped from V and 2 bases from J, the junction kept 16 bases outside the gene matches. Germline CDR1 is SGHAT and CDR2 is FQNNGV. The CDR3 has 20 residues. The CDR3 spells CASSFSGTGGFSSHTDTQYF. CDR3 coding DNA: TGTGCCAGCAGCTTTTCCGGGACAGGGGGTTTTTCGTCCCACACAGATACGCAGTATTTT. Together with reference TRBV11-2 and TRBJ2-3, the CDR3 gives the full variable domain: EAGVAQSPRYKIIEKRQSVAFWCNPISGHATLYWYQQILGQGPKLLIQFQNNGVVDDSQLPKDRFSAERLKGVDSTLKIQPAKLEDSAVYLCASSFSGTGGFSSHTDTQYFGPGTRLTVL.

This clonotype was seen at least ten times. The CDR3, as DNA: TGTGCCAGCAGCTTATTTGCGGGACCGAACACCGGGGAGCTGTTTTTT. Translated, it gives CASSLFAGPNTGELFF. V usage is TRBV7-6 and J usage is TRBJ2-2; tentative D call: TRBD2 (6 bases). The CDR3 runs to 16 residues. The ends were cut back, 2 bases at V and 0 bases at J, with 10 bases in the middle. Germline V lookup: CDR1 SGHVS, CDR2 FNYEAQ. Using reference TRBV7-6 and TRBJ2-2 for the parts outside the CDR3, the full variable domain is GAGVSQSPRYKVTKRGQDVALRCDPISGHVSLYWYRQALGQGPEFLTYFNYEAQQDKSGLPNDRFSAERPEGSISTLTIQRTEQRDSAMYRCASSLFAGPNTGELFFGEGSRLTVL.

This clonotype was observed at least ten times. The V gene is TRBV7-9, the J gene TRBJ2-1, with no clear D. The CDR3 covers 13 residues. V lost 8 bases to trimming and J lost 0 bases, with 8 bases between them. Germline CDR1 and CDR2: SEHNR and FQNEAQ (reference sequence). The CDR3 loop is CASGRISYNEQFF. DNA of the CDR3: TGTGCCAGCGGGCGGATCTCCTACAATGAGCAGTTCTTC.

The V gene is TRBV28, the J gene TRBJ1-3; 9 bases are a match to TRBD1. Germline-derived CDR1 and CDR2 are MDHEN and SYDVKM. V shed 3 bases, J shed 4 bases, and the junction held 7 bases outside the gene matches. The CDR3 is 16 amino acids. The CDR3 spells CASSLTTGGGGNTIYF. In DNA form, the CDR3 reads TGTGCCAGCAGTTTGACCACAGGGGGCGGCGGAAACACCATATATTTT.

The sample holds a few counts of this clonotype. The rearrangement links TRBV6-5 to TRBJ2-4, with no clear D. The V end lost 7 bases, the J end lost 6 bases, and 10 bases lay between the germline ends. Germline CDR1 reads MNHEY; CDR2 reads SVGAGI. The CDR3 runs to 12 residues. CDR3 amino acids: CASIERANIQYF. DNA of the CDR3: TGTGCCAGCATCGAGCGAGCAAACATTCAGTACTTC.

This clonotype has a count of ten or more. The rearrangement joins TRBV20-1 to TRBJ1-6, with D possibly TRBD1 on 5 matching bases. Germline V gene sequence: CDR1 DFQATT, CDR2 SNEGSKA (reference sequence). The CDR3 totals 13 residues. V was cut by 2 bases and J by 8 bases, with 10 bases left in between. CDR3 loop: CSARQGVDSPLHF. Written as DNA, the CDR3 is TGCAGTGCTAGACAGGGCGTTGATTCACCCCTCCACTTT.

For this clonotype: A much larger clone lies a single base off, so this may be a read error. The chain recombines TRBV6-1 with TRBJ2-3, with 10 bases identical to TRBD2. This CDR3 has 15 amino acids. V was pared by 2 bases and J by 2 bases, with 1 base of the junction left unmatched. CDR1 and CDR2 (germline): MNHNS, SASEGT. The DNA of the CDR3 is TGTGCCAGCAGTGAACTAGCGGGGGACACAGATACGCAGTATTTT. As protein: CASSELAGDTDTQYF.

This chain uses TRBV10-3 with TRBJ1-2; 8 bases are a match to TRBD1. The CDR3 is 13 residues long. Germline V gives CDR1 ENHRY, CDR2 SYGVKD. With V trimmed by 10 bases and J by 5 bases, 9 bases remained unmatched. In nucleotides, the CDR3 is TGTGCCACCCAAGGGACAGGAGTTTATGGCTACACCTTC. Translating gives CATQGTGVYGYTF.